This entry concerns a single T cell receptor (beta chain). This sample was taken from a study of blood T cell repertoires in COVID-19. Study overall: Sources were T cells, B-cell-depleted T cells, or PBMCs; the material itself was cDNA or gDNA.

Germline values: CDR1 MNHNS, CDR2 SASEGT. The CDR3 consists of 15 residues. V shed 3 bases, J shed 8 bases, and the junction held 9 bases outside the gene matches. Measured with immunoSEQ multiplex PCR; TCRdb has only the in-frame clones, and not every one. Here the sample spans tens of thousands of clones, 84% being singletons. The TCR comes from a human donor in a cohort sampled during active COVID-19. The sample was peripheral blood. This chain connects TRBV6-1 to TRBJ1-2, with 10 bases that match TRBD1. CDR3 nucleotides: TGTGCCAGCAGTGATCTTGGACAGGGGGTGGAGGGCTACACCTTC. Residues: CASSDLGQGVEGYTF.